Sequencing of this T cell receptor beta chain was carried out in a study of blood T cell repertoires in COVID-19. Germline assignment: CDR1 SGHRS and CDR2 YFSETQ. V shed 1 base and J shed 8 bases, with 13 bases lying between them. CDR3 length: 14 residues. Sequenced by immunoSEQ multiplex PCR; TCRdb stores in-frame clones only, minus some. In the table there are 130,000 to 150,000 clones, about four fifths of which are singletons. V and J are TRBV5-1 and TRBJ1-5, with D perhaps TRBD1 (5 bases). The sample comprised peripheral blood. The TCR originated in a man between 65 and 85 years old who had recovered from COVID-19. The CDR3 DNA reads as TGCGCCAGCAGCTTGACAGGATATCGTGAGCCCCAGCATTTT. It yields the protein CASSLTGYREPQHF.